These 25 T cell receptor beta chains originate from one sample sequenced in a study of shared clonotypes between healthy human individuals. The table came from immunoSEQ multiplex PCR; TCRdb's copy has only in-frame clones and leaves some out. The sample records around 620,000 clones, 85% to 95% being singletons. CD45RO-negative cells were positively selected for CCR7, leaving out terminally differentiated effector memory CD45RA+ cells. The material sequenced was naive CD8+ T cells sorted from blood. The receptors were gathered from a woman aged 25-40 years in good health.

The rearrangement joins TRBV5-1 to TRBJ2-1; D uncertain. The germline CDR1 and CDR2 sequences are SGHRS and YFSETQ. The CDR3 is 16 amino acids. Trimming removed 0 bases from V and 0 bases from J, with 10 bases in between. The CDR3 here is CASSLGARSSYNEQFF. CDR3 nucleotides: TGCGCCAGCAGCTTGGGCGCCCGGAGCTCCTACAATGAGCAGTTCTTC. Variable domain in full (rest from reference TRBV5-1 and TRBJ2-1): KAGVTQTPRYLIKTRGQQVTLSCSPISGHRSVSWYQQTPGQGLQFLFEYFSETQRNKGNFPGRFSGRQFSNSRSEMNVSTLELGDSALYLCASSLGARSSYNEQFFGPGTRLTVL.

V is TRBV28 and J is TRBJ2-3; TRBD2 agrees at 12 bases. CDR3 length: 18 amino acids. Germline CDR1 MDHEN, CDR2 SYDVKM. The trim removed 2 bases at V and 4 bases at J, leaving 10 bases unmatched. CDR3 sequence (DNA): TGTGCCAGCAGTTTAGCATTACTAGCGGGAGGTGGCCCAGATACGCAGTATTTT. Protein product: CASSLALLAGGGPDTQYF.

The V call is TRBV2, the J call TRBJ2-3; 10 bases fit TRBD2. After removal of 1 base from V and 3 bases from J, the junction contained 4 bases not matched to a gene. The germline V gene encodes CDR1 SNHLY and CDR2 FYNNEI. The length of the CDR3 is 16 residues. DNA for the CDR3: TGTGCCAGCAGTGAAGATCTAGCGGGAGTTACAGATACGCAGTATTTT. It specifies CASSEDLAGVTDTQYF.

The DNA for the CDR3 is TGTGCCAGCAGCCAAGGGGGTGGCTACGAGCAGTACTTC. Protein sequence: CASSQGGGYEQYF. V usage is TRBV7-8 and J usage is TRBJ2-7; maybe TRBD1 (6 bases). V was pared by 5 bases and J by 3 bases, with 11 bases between. The CDR3 covers 13 residues. Germline CDR1 is SGHVS and CDR2 is FQNEAQ.

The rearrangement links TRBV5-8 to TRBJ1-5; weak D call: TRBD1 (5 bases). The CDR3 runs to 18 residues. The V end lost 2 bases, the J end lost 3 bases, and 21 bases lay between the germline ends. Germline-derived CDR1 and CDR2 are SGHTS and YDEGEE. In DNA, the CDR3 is TGTGCCAGCAGCTTCTTCCCCAGGGAGGGATTTATCAATCAGCCCCAGCATTTT. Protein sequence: CASSFFPREGFINQPQHF.

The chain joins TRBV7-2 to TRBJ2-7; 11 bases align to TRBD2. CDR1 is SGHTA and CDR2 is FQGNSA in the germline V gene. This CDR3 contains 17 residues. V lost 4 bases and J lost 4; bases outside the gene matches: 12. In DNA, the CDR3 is TGTGCCAGCAGCTCATCGAAGGGACTAGCGGAAACTTACGAGCAGTACTTC. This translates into CASSSSKGLAETYEQYF.

The CDR3 DNA reads TGTGCCTGGAAGGGTCCCTGGGATTCACCCCTCCACTTT. It yields the protein CAWKGPWDSPLHF. J is TRBJ1-6 and V is TRBV30, with D unclear. Trimming stripped 4 bases from V and 8 bases from J, with 12 bases between. Looked up from germline, CDR1 is GTSNPN and CDR2 is SVGIG (reference sequence). The CDR3 loop spans 13 amino acids.

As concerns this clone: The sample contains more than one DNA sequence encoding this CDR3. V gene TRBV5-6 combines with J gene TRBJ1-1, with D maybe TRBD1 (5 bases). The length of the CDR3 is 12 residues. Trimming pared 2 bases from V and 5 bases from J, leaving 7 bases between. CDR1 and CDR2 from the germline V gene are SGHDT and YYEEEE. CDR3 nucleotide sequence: TGTGCCAGCAGCTTAGGGGATACTGAAGCTTTCTTT. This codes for CASSLGDTEAFF.

CDR3 loop: CASSGTSSPDTQYF. CDR3 in DNA: TGTGCCAGCAGTGGGACTTCGTCACCAGATACGCAGTATTTT. The chain carries TRBV2 and TRBJ2-3; tentatively, D is TRBD2 (5 bases). Germline lookup yields CDR1 SNHLY and CDR2 FYNNEI. V lost 4 bases and J 4 bases, leaving 12 bases between the germline ends. The CDR3 has 14 residues.

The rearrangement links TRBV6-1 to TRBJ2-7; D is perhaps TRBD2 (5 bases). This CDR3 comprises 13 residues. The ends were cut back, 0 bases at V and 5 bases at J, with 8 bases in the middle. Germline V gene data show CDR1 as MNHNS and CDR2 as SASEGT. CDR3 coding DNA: TGTGCCAGCAGTGAAGCCGGGATCAACGAGCAGTACTTC. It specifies CASSEAGINEQYF.

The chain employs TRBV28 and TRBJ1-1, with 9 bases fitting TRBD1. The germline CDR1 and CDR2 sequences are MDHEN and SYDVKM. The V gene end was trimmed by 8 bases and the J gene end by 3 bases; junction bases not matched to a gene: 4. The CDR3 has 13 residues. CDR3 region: CASSGQGHTEAFF. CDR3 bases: TGTGCCAGCTCGGGACAGGGCCACACTGAAGCTTTCTTT.

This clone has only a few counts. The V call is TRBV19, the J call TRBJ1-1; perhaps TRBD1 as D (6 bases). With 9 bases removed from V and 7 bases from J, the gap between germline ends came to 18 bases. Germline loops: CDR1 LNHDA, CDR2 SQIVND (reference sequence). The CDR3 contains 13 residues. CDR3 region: CASGTPIINEAFF. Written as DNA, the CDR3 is TGTGCCAGCGGGACACCCATCATCAATGAAGCTTTCTTT.

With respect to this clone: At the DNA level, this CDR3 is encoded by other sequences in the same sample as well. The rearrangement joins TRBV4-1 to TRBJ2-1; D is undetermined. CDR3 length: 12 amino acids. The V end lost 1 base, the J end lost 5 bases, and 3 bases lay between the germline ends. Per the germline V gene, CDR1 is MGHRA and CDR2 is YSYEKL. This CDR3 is CASSQVNNEQFF. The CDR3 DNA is TGCGCCAGCAGCCAAGTGAACAATGAGCAGTTCTTC.

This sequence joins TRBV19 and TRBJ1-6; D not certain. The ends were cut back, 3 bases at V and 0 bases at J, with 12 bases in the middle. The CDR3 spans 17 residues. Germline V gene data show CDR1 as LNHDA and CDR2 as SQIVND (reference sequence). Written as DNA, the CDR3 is TGTGCCAGTAGTATTACCGGACGGAGCTCCTATAATTCACCCCTCCACTTT. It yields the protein CASSITGRSSYNSPLHF.

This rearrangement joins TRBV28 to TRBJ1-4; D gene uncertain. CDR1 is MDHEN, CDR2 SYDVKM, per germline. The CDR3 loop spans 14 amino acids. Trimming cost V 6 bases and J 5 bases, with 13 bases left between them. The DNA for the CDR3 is TGTGCCAGCAGCCTCTACCTGGGAAATGAAAAACTGTTTTTT. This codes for CASSLYLGNEKLFF.

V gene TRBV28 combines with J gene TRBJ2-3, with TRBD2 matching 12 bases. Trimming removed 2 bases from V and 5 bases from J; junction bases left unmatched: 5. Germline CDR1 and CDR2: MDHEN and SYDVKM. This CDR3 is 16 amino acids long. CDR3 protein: CASSLKGTSGLDTQYF. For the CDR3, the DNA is TGTGCCAGCAGTTTAAAGGGGACTAGCGGGCTAGATACGCAGTATTTT.

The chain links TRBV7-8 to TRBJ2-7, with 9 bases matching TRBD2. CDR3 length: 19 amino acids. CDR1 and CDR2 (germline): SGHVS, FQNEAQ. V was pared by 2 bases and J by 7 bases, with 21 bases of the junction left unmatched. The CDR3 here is CASSLYSRVAGGPDREQYF. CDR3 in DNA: TGTGCCAGCAGCTTATACTCCCGAGTGGCGGGAGGGCCTGATCGGGAGCAGTACTTC.

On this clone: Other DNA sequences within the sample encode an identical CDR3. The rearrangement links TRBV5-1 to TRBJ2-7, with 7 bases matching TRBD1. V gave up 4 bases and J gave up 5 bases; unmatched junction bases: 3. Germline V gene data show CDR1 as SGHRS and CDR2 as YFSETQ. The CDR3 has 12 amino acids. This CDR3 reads CASSPQGNEQYF. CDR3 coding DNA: TGCGCCAGCAGCCCACAGGGGAACGAGCAGTACTTC.

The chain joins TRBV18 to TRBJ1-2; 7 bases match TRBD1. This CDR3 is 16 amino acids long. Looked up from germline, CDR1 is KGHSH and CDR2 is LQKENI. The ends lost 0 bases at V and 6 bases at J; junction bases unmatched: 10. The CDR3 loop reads CASSPPTPEGADGYTF. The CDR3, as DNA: TGTGCCAGCTCACCACCGACCCCCGAGGGGGCTGATGGCTACACCTTC.

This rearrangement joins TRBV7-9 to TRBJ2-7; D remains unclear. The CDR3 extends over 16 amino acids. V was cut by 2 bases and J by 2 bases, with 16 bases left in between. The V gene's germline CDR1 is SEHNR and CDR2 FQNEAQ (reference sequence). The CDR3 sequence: CASSLMSGNTAYEQYF. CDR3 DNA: TGTGCCAGCAGCTTAATGTCTGGGAACACCGCCTACGAGCAGTACTTC.

CDR3 region: CASSPEASGWYYEQYF. The CDR3 region has the DNA TGTGCCAGCAGCCCAGAGGCCTCCGGATGGTACTACGAGCAGTACTTC. The J gene is TRBJ2-7, the V gene TRBV7-2; D uncertain. This CDR3 has 16 amino acids. CDR1 and CDR2 (germline): SGHTA, FQGNSA. V lost 5 bases to trimming and J lost 3 bases, with 20 bases between them. Full variable domain (outside the CDR3, taken from reference TRBV7-2 and TRBJ2-7): GAGVSQSPSNKVTEKGKDVELRCDPISGHTALYWYRQSLGQGLEFLIYFQGNSAPDKSGLPSDRFSAERTGGSVSTLTIQRTQQEDSAVYLCASSPEASGWYYEQYFGPGTRLTVT.

The CDR3: CASSPRGGGSYSYEQYF. CDR3 DNA sequence: TGTGCCAGTAGTCCTCGGGGAGGCGGGAGCTATTCCTACGAGCAGTACTTC. The chain recombines TRBV19 with TRBJ2-7, with TRBD2 matching over 7 bases. V lost 5 bases, J lost 1 base, and 14 bases stayed unmatched. The V gene's germline CDR1 is LNHDA and CDR2 SQIVND (reference sequence). This CDR3 is 17 amino acids long.

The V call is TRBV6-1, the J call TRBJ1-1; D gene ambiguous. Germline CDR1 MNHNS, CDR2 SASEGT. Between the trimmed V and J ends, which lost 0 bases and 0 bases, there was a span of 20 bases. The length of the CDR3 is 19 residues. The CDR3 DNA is TGTGCCAGCAGTGAAGCTCCCCTGGGCGGGATGGATATGAACACTGAAGCTTTCTTT. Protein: CASSEAPLGGMDMNTEAFF.

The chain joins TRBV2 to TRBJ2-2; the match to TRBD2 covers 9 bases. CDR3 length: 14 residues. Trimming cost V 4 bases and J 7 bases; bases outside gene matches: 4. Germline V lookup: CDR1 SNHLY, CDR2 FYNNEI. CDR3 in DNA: TGTGCCAGCAGTGGTTTGACTAGCGGCGGGGAGCTGTTTTTT. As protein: CASSGLTSGGELFF.

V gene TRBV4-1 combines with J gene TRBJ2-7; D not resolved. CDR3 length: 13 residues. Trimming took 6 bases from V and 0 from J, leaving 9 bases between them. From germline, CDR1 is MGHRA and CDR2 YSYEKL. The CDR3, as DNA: TGCGCCAGCAGTGTCGGAGTCTCCTACGAGCAGTACTTC. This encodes CASSVGVSYEQYF.